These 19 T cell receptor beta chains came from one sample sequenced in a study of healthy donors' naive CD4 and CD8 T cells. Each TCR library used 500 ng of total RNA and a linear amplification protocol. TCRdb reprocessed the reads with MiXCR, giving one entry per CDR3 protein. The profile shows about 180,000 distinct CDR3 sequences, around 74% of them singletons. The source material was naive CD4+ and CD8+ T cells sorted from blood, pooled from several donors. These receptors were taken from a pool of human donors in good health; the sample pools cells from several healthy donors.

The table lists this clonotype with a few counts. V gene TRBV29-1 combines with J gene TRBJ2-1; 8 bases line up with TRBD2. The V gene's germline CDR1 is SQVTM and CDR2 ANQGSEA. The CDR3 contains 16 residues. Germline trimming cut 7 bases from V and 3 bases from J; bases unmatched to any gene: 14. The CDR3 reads CSGSPILAADYNEQFF. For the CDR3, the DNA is TGCAGCGGAAGTCCCATACTAGCGGCCGACTACAATGAGCAGTTCTTC.

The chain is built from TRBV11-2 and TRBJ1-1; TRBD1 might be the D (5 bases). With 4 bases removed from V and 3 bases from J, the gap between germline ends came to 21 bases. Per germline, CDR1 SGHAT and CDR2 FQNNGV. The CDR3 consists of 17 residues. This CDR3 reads CASSSQSTGVGDTEAFF. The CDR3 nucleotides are TGTGCCAGCAGCTCCCAGTCGACGGGCGTGGGGGACACTGAAGCTTTCTTT.

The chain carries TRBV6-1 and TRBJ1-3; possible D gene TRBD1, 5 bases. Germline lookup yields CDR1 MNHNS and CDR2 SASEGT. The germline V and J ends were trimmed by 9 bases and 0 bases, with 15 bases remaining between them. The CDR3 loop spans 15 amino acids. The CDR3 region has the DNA TGTGCCAGTATCGGAGGGGTCCTCTCTGGAAACACCATATATTTT. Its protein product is CASIGGVLSGNTIYF.

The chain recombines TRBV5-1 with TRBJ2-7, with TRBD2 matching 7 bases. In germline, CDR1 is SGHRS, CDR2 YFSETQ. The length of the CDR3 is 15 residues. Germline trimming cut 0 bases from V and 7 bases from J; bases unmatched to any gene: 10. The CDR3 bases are TGCGCCAGCAGCTTGGGGCTAGCGGCCTATTCGGAGCAGTACTTC. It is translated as CASSLGLAAYSEQYF.

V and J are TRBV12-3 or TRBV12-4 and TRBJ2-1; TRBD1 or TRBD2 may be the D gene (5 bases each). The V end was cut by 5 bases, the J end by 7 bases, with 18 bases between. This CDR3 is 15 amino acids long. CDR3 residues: CASSPPGAVGNEQFF. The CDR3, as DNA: TGTGCCAGCAGTCCCCCCGGGGCTGTAGGTAATGAGCAGTTCTTC.

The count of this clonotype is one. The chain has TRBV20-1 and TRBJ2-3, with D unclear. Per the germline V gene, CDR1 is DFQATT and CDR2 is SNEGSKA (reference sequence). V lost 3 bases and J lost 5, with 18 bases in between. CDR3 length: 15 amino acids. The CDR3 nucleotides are TGCAGTGCTAGCGGTTCCAGAAGAGCCATAGATACGCAGTATTTT. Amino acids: CSASGSRRAIDTQYF.

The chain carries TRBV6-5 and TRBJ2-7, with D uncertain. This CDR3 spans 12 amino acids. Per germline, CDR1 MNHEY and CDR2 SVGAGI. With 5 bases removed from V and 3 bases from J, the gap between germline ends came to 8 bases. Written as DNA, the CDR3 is TGTGCCAGCAGTCCCAGAGGCTACGAGCAGTACTTC. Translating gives CASSPRGYEQYF.

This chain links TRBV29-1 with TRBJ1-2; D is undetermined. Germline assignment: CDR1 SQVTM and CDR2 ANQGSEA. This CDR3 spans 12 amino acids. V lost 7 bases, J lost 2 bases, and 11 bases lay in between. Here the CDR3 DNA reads TGCAGCGCAGGTACGCAGAACTATGGCTACACCTTC. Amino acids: CSAGTQNYGYTF.

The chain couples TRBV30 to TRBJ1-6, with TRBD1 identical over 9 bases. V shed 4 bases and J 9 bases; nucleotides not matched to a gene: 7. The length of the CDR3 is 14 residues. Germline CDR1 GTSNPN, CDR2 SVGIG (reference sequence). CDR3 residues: CAWTLGQGVSPLHF. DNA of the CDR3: TGTGCCTGGACTCTGGGACAGGGCGTTTCACCCCTCCACTTT.

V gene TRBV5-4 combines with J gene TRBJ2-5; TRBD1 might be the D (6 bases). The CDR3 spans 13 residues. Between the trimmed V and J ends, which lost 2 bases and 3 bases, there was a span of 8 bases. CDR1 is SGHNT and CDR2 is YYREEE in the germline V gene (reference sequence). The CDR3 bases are TGTGCCAGCAGCTTCAAGGGGGAAGAGACCCAGTACTTC. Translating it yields CASSFKGEETQYF.

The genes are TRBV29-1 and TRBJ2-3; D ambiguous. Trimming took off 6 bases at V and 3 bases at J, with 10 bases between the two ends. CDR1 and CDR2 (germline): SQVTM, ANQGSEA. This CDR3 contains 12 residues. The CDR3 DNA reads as TGCAGCGTCCGCGCTGGGACAGATACGCAGTATTTT. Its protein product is CSVRAGTDTQYF.

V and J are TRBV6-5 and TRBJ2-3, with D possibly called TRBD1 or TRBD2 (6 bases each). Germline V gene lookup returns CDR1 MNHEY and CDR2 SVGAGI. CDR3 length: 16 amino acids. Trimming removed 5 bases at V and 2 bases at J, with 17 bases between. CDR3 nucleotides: TGTGCCAGCAGTCCCGGCAGGGGACTCATCACAGATACGCAGTATTTT. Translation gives CASSPGRGLITDTQYF.

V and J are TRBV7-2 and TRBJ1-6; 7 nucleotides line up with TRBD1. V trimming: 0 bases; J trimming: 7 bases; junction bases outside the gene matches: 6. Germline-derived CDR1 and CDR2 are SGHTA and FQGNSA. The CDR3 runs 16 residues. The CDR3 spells CASSLAVGQENSPLHF. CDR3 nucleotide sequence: TGTGCCAGCAGCTTAGCGGTCGGACAGGAGAATTCACCCCTCCACTTT.

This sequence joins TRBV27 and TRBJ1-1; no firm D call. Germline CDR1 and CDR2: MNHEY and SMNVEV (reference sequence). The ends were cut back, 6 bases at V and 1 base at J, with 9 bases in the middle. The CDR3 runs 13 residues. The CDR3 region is CASSPPANTEAFF. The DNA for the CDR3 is TGTGCCAGCAGCCCGCCTGCGAACACTGAAGCTTTCTTT.

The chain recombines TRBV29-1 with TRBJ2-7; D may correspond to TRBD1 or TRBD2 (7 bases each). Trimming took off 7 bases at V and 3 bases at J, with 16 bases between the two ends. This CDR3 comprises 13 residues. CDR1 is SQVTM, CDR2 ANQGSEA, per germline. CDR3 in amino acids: CSALTGRGYEQYF. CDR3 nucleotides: TGCAGCGCCTTGACAGGGAGGGGCTACGAGCAGTACTTC.

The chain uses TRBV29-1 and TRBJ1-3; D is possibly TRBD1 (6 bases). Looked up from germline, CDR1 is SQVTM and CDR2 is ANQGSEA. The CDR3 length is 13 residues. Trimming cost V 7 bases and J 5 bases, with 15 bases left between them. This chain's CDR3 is CSGLQGGRNTIYF. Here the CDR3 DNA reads TGCAGCGGCTTACAGGGAGGTCGAAACACCATATATTTT.

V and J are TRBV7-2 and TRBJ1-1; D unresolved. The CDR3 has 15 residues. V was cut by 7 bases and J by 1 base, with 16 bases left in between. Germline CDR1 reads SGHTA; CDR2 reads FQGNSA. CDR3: CASTPQAAKNTEAFF. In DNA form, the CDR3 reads TGTGCCAGCACCCCGCAGGCAGCCAAGAACACTGAAGCTTTCTTT.

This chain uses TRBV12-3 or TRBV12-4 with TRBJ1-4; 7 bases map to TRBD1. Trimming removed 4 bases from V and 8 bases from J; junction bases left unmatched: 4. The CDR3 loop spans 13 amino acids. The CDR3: CASSSGTEEKLFF. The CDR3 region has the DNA TGTGCCAGCAGTTCGGGGACAGAAGAAAAACTGTTTTTT.

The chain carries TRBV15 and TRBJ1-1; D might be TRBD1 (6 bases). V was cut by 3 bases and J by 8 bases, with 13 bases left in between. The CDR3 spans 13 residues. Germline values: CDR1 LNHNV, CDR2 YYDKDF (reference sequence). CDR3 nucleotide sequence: TGTGCCACCAGCAGCGACCCGGGACAAGAAGCTTTCTTT. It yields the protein CATSSDPGQEAFF.